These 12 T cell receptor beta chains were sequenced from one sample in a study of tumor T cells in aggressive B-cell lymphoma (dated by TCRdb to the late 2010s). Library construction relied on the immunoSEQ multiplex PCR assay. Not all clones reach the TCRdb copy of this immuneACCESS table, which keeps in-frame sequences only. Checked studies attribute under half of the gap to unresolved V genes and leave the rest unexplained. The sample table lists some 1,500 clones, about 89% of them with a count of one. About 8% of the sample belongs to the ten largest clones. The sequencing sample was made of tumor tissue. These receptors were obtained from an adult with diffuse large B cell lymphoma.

The CDR3 region is CASSLTSTDTQYF. The CDR3 coding sequence is TGTGCCAGCAGTTTAACTAGCACAGATACGCAGTATTTT. The chain is built from TRBV28 and TRBJ2-3; D is uncertain. Germline assignment: CDR1 MDHEN and CDR2 SYDVKM. V was cut by 2 bases and J by 0 bases, with 3 bases left in between. The CDR3 is 13 amino acids.

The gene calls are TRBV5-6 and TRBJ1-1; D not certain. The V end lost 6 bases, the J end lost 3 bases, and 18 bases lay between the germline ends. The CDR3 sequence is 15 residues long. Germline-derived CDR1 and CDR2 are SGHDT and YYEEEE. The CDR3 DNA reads TGTGCCAGCACCGATGGTCCGGGGAGGGACACTGAAGCTTTCTTT. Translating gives CASTDGPGRDTEAFF. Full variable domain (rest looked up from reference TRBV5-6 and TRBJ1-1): DAGVTQSPTHLIKTRGQQVTLRCSPKSGHDTVSWYQQALGQGPQFIFQYYEEEERQRGNFPDRFSGHQFPNYSSELNVNALLLGDSALYLCASTDGPGRDTEAFFGQGTRLTVV.

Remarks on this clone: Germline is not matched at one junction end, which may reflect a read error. The CDR3 here is CASRYGTGITYEQYF. DNA of the CDR3: TGTGCCAGCAGATATGGGACAGGAATAACCTACGAGCAATACTTC. The chain combines TRBV6-5 with TRBJ2-7; 8 bases align to TRBD1. From germline, CDR1 is MNHEY and CDR2 SVGAGI. CDR3 length: 15 residues.

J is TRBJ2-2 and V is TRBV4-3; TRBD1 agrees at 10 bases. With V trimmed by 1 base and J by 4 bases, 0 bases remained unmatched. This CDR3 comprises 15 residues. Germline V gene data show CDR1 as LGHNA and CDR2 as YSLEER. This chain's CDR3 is CASSQGTGGTGELFF. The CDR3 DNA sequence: TGCGCCAGCAGCCAAGGGACAGGGGGCACCGGGGAGCTGTTTTTT.

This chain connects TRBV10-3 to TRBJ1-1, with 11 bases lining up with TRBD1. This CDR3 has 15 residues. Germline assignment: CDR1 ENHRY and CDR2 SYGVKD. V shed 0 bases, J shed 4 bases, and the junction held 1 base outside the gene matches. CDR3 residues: CAISESGTGGTEAFF. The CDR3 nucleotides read TGTGCCATCAGTGAGTCTGGGACAGGGGGCACTGAAGCTTTCTTT.

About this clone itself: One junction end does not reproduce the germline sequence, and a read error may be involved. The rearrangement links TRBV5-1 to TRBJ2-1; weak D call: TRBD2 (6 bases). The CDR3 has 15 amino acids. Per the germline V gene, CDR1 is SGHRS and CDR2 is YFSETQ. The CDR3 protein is CTSSLEGGNYNEQFF. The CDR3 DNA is TGCACCAGCAGCTTGGAGGGCGGGAACTACAATGAGCAGTTCTTC.

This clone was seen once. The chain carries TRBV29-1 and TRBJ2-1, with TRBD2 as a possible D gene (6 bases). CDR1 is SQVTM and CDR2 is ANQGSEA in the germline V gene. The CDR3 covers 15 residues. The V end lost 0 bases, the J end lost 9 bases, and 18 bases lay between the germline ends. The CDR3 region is CSVEDRSGPEGEQFF. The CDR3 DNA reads TGCAGCGTTGAAGATCGCAGCGGGCCGGAGGGTGAGCAGTTCTTC.

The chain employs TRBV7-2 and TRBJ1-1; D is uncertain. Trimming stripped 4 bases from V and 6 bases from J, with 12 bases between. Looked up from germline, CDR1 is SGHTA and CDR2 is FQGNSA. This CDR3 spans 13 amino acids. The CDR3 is CASSSRGGSEAFF. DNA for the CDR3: TGTGCCAGCAGCTCCCGGGGAGGGTCTGAAGCTTTCTTT.

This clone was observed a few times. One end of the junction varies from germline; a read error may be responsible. The CDR3 loop is CASSVTGVLGANVLTF. CDR3 DNA: TGTGCCAGCAGCGTAACAGGGGTGCTAGGGGCCAACGTCCTGACTTTC. The chain links TRBV7-3 to TRBJ2-6; TRBD1 agrees at 7 bases. The CDR3 extends over 16 amino acids. Germline CDR1 and CDR2: SGHTA and FQGTGA.

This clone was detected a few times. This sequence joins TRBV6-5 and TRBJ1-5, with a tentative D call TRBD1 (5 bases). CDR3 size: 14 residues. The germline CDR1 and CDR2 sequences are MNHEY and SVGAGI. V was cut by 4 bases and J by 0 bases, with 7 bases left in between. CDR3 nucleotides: TGTGCCAGCAGTTCCCAGGGTAGCAATCAGCCCCAGCATTTT. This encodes CASSSQGSNQPQHF.

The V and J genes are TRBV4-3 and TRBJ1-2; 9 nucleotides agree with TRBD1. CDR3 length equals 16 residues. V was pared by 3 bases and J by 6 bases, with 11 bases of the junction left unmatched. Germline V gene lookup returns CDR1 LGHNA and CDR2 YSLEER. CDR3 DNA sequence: TGCGCCAGCAGCCAGCCGGGACAGGGCAAACAGAATGGCTACACCTTC. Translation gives CASSQPGQGKQNGYTF.

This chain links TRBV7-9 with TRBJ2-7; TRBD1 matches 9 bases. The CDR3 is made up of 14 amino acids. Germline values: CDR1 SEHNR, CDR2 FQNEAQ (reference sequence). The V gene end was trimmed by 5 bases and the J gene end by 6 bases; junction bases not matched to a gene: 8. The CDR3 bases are TGTGCCAGCAGCATCCGGGACAGGGACTCCGAGCAGTACTTC. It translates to CASSIRDRDSEQYF.